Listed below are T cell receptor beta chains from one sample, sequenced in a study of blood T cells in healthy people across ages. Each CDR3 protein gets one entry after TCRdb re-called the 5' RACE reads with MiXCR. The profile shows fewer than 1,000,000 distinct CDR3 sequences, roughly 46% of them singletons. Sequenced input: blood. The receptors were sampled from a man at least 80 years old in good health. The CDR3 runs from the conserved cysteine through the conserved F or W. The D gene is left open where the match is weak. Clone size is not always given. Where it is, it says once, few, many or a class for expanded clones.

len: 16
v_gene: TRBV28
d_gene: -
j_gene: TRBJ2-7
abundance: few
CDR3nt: TGTGCCAGCAGTTCCCTCCGGGCGGAACGGTTGAACGAGCAGTACTTC
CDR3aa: CASSSLRAERLNEQYF

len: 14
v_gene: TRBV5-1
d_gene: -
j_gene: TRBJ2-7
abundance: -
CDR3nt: TGCGCCAGCAGGTCCGCGGAGGTTGCCTACGAGCAGTACTTC
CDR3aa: CASRSAEVAYEQYF

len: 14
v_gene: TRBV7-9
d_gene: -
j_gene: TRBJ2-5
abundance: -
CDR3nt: TGTGCCAGCAGGGCCCGTGGTGGTTCGGAGACCCAGTACTTC
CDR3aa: CASRARGGSETQYF

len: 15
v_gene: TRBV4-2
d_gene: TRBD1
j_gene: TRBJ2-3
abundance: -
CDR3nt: TGTGCCAGCAGTCCTGGGGCAGGGGGCGCAGATACGCAGTATTTT
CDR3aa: CASSPGAGGADTQYF

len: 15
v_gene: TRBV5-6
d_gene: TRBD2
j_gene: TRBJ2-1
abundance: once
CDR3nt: TGTGCCAGCAGCTTAGGAGTAGCGGGAGTCTATGAGCAGTTCTTC
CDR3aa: CASSLGVAGVYEQFF

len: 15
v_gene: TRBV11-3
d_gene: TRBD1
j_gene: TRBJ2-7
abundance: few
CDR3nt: TGTGCCAGCAGCTCGACAGGGGCCGACTCCTACGAGCAGTACTTC
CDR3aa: CASSSTGADSYEQYF

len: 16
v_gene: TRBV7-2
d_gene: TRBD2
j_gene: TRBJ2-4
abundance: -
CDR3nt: TGTGCCAGCAGCGGAAGGACTAGCGCAGCCAAAAACATTCAGTACTTC
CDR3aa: CASSGRTSAAKNIQYF

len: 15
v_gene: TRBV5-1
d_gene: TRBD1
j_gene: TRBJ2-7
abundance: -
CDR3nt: TGCGCCAGCAACAGGGTAGGGGACAGTGCGTATGAGCAGTACTTC
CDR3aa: CASNRVGDSAYEQYF

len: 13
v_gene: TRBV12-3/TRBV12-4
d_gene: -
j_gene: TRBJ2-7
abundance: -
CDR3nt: TGTGCCAGCAGTTGGAAGGGTAAGGGCGAGCAGTACTTC
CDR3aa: CASSWKGKGEQYF

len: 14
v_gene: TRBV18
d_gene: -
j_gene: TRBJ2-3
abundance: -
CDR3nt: TGTGCCAGCTCACGGGACTCTCGGGCAGATACGCAGTATTTT
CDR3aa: CASSRDSRADTQYF

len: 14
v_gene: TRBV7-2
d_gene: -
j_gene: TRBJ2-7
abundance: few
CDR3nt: TGTGCCAGCAGCTTACAGCCAACCTTCGCCGAGCAGTACTTC
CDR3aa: CASSLQPTFAEQYF

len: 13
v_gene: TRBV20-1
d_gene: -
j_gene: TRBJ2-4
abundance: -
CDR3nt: TGCAGTGCAGAAACAGGGTATTGGAACATTCAGTACTTC
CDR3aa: CSAETGYWNIQYF

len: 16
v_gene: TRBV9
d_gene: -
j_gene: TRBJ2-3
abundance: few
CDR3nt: TGTGCCAGCAGCGTAGCTGTGGCAGATAGCACAGATACGCAGTATTTT
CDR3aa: CASSVAVADSTDTQYF

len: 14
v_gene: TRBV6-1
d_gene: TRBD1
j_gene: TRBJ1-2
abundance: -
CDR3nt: TGTGCCAGCAGTGCTGAAGGAGGGGGCATTGGCTACACCTTC
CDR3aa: CASSAEGGGIGYTF

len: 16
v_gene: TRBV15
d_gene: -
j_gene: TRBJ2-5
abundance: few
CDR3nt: TGTGCCACCAGCAGAGATTTAGGGACACTCCAAGAGACCCAGTACTTC
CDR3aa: CATSRDLGTLQETQYF

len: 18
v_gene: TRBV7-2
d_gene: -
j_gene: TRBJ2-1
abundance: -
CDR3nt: TGTGCCAGCAGCCTCGTTTCCTCCCTAGCGACTACCTACAATGAGCAGTTCTTC
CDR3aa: CASSLVSSLATTYNEQFF

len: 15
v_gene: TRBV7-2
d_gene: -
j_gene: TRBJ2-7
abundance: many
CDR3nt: TGTGCCAGCAGCTTCAGAGGGGTATCCGAGAACGAGCAGTACTTC
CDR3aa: CASSFRGVSENEQYF

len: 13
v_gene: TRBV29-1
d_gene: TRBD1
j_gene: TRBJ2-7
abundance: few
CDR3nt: TGCAGCGTTCGACAGGGGACCCCCTACGAGCAGTACTTC
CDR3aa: CSVRQGTPYEQYF

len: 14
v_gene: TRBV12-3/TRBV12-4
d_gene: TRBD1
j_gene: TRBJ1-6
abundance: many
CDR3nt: TGTGCCAGCAGTCAGAGGGACAGAGCTTCACCCCTCCACTTT
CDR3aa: CASSQRDRASPLHF

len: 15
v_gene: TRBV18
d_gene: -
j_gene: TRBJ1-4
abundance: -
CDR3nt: TGTGCCAGCTCACCTAAAACCGGGAGAAATGAAAAACTGTTTTTT
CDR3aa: CASSPKTGRNEKLFF

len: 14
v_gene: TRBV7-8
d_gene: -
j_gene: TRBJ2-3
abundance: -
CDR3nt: TGTGCCAGCAGCTCAACCTCACGCCTAGATACGCAGTATTTT
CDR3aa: CASSSTSRLDTQYF

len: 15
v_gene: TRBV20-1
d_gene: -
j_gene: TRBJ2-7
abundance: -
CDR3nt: TGCAGTGCTAGATCCGGTCTAGGTCGAGGGACGGAGCAGTACTTC
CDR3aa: CSARSGLGRGTEQYF

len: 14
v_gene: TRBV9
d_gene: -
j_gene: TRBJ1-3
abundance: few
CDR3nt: TGTGCCAGCAGCCCTGAGGGGTCTGGAAACACCATATATTTT
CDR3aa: CASSPEGSGNTIYF

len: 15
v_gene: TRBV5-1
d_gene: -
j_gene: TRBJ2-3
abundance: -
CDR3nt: TGCGCCAGCAGCCCCACGGGGGTAATGACAGATACGCAGTATTTT
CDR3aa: CASSPTGVMTDTQYF